Listed here are 2 T cell receptor beta chains from one sample, sequenced in a study of blood T cells in healthy people across ages. The use of a sample-barcoded 5' primer and a J-beta primer mix characterized a second PCR of about 7 to 12 cycles. TCRdb independently ran MiXCR on the 5' RACE reads; one entry per CDR3 protein. There are 790,000 or so distinct CDR3 sequences in the sample; around 50% occur only once, and about a sixth lies in the top ten. The specimen sequenced was blood. These receptors were obtained from a man older than 75 in good health.

The V call is TRBV28, the J call TRBJ1-6; 7 bases line up with TRBD1. CDR1 MDHEN and CDR2 SYDVKM come from the germline V gene. The CDR3 is made up of 16 amino acids. The trim removed 3 bases at V and 7 bases at J, leaving 9 bases unmatched. The CDR3 loop is CASSLVQGSPNSPLHF. Written as DNA, the CDR3 is TGTGCCAGCAGTTTGGTACAGGGGTCACCCAATTCACCCCTCCACTTT.

The J gene is TRBJ2-1, the V gene TRBV5-1; D is undetermined. In germline, CDR1 is SGHRS, CDR2 YFSETQ. The ends were cut back, 3 bases at V and 0 bases at J, with 19 bases in the middle. The length of the CDR3 is 18 residues. CDR3 coding DNA: TGCGCCAGCAGCTCGCGGACCAGACCCCGAAGCTCCTACAATGAGCAGTTCTTC. Protein product: CASSSRTRPRSSYNEQFF.